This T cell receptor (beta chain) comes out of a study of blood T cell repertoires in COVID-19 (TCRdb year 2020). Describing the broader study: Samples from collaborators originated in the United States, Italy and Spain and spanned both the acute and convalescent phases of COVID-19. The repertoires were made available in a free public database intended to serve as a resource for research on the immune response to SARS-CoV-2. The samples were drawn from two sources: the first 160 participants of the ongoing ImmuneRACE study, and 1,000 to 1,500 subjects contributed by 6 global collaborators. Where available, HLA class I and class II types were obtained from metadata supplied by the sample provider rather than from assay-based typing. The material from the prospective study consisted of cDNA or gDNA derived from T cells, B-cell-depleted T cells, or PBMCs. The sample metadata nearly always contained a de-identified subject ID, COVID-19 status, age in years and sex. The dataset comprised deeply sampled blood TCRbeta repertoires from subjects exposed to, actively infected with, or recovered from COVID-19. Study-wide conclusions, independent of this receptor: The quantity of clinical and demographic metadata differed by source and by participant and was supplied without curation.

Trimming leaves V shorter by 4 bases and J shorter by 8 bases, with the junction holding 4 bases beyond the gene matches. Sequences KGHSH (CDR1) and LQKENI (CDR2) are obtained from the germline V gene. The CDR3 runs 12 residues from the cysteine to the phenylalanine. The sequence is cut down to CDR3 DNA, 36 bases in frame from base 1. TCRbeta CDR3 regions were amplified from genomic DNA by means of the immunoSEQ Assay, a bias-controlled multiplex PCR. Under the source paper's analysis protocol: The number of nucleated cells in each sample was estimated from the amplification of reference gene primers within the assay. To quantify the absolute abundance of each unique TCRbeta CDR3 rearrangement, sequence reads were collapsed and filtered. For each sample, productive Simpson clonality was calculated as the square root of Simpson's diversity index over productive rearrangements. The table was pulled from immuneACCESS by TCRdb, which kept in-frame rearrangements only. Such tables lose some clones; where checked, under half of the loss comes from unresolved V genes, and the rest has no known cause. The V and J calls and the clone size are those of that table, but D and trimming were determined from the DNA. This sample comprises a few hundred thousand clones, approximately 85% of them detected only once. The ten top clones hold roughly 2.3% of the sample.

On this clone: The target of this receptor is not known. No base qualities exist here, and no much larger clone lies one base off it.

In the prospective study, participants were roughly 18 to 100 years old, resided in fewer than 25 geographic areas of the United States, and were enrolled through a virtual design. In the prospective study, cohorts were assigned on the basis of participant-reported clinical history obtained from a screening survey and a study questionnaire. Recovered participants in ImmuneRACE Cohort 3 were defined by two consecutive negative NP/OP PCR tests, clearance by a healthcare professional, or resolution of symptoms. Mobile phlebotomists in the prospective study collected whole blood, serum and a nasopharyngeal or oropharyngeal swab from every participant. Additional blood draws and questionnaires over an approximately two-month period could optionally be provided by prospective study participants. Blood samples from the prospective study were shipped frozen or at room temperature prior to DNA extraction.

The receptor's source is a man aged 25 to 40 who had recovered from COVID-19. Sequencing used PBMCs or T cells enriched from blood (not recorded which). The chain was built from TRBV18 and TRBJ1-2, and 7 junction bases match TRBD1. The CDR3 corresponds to CASSQGAEGYTF. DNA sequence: TGTGCCAGCTCACAGGGGGCGGAAGGCTACACCTTC. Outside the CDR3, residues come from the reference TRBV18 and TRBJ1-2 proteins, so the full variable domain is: NAGVMQNPRHLVRRRGQEARLRCSPMKGHSHVYWYRQLPEEGLKFMVYLQKENIIDESGMPKERFSAEFPKEGPSILRIQQVVRGDSAAYFCASSQGAEGYTFGSGTRLTVV.